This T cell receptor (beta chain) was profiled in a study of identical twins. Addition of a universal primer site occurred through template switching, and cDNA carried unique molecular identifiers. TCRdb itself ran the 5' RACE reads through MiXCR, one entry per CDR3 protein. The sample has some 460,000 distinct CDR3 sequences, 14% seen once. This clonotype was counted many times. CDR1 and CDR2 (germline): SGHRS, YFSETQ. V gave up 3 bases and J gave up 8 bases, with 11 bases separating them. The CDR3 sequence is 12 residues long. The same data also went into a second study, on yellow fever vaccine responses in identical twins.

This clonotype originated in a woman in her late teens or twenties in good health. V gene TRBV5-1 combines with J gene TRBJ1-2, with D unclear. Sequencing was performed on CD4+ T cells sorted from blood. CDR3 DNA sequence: TGCGCCAGCAGCTCCGAAGGTTTCGGCTACACCTTC. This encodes CASSSEGFGYTF.